Presented here are 4 T cell receptor beta chains from one specimen sequenced in a study of T cells in Graves' hyperthyroidism and ophthalmopathy. RNA transcripts yielded amplified TCR beta CDR3 regions. A set of HTBI primers served as the primers for a first-round RT-PCR of the TCR CDR3. MiXCR was run by TCRdb on the multiplex PCR reads, yielding one entry per CDR3 protein. The table shows approximately 360,000 distinct CDR3 sequences, with around 25% occurring only once. Sequencing used blood. Receptors originate from a man aged 50-59 years with Graves' hyperthyroidism.

This clonotype was detected ten times or more. The V and J genes are TRBV10-3 and TRBJ2-3; a weak D match, TRBD1 (5 bases). Germline values: CDR1 ENHRY, CDR2 SYGVKD. The ends were cut back, 6 bases at V and 2 bases at J, with 15 bases in the middle. There are 15 residues in the CDR3. This chain's CDR3 is CAISLAPRDTDTQYF. The CDR3 DNA follows: TGTGCCATCAGCCTGGCTCCCAGGGACACAGATACGCAGTATTTT.

This clonotype was seen at least ten times. This sequence joins TRBV11-2 and TRBJ2-3; 11 bases match TRBD1. Germline V CDR1 and CDR2: SGHAT, FQNNGV. CDR3 length equals 15 residues. The ends lost 5 bases at V and 2 bases at J; junction bases unmatched: 3. The DNA for the CDR3 is TGTGCCAGCAGCGAAGGACAGGGGGCCACAGATACGCAGTATTTT. This encodes CASSEGQGATDTQYF.

The chain uses TRBV11-2 and TRBJ1-3, with a weak D call TRBD1 (6 bases). Trimming left V 3 bases short and J 4 bases short, with 13 bases between. The germline V gene encodes CDR1 SGHAT and CDR2 FQNNGV. There are 15 residues in the CDR3. The CDR3 is CASSLGAPPGNTIYF. CDR3 bases: TGTGCCAGCAGCTTGGGGGCCCCACCCGGAAACACCATATATTTT.

The rearrangement links TRBV30 to TRBJ2-5, with TRBD2 matching 14 bases. CDR3 length equals 15 residues. V gave up 3 bases and J gave up 4 bases; unmatched junction bases: 4. From germline, CDR1 is GTSNPN and CDR2 SVGIG (reference sequence). The CDR3, as DNA: TGTGCCTGGAGGGCGGGACTAGCGGGAGCAGAGACCCAGTACTTC. It specifies CAWRAGLAGAETQYF.